These 11 T cell receptor beta chains came from one sample sequenced in a study of identical twins' blood T cells. TCRdb called the 5' RACE reads again in MiXCR, with one record for every CDR3 protein. The repertoire consists of about 370,000 distinct CDR3 sequences, with about 28% occurring once and the leading ten covering more than 5.5%. The sample taken for sequencing was PBMCs. All receptors derive from a woman aged 18-55 years in good health.

In the case of this clonotype: This may be a read error: a much more frequent sequence differs by one nucleotide. This CDR3 fails to terminate in the conserved phenylalanine or tryptophan, so it likely reflects a read error. The chain uses TRBV20-1 and TRBJ2-7, with D hard to call. This CDR3 comprises 13 residues. With 6 bases removed from V and 0 bases from J, the gap between germline ends came to 12 bases. CDR1 and CDR2 (germline): DFQATT, SNEGSKA (reference sequence). DNA for the CDR3: TGCAGTGCCCCAGGCCTAAACTCCTACGAGCAGTACCTC. Its translation: CSAPGLNSYEQYL.

The rearrangement uses TRBV13 and TRBJ1-4; D unclear. V dropped 4 bases and J dropped 8 bases, with 14 bases sitting between them. The length of the CDR3 is 14 residues. Germline V lookup: CDR1 PRHDT, CDR2 FYEKMQ (reference sequence). The CDR3 reads CASSSPGLGEKLFF. CDR3 in DNA: TGTGCCAGCAGCTCCCCCGGACTAGGAGAAAAACTGTTTTTT.

The V gene is TRBV9, the J gene TRBJ1-1; D unresolved. The CDR3 loop spans 14 amino acids. The germline V and J ends were trimmed by 3 bases and 1 base, with 10 bases remaining between them. Germline V gene sequence: CDR1 SGDLS, CDR2 YYNGEE. The CDR3 DNA reads TGTGCCAGCAGCGGCTCCGGGAAGAACACTGAAGCTTTCTTT. This gives the protein CASSGSGKNTEAFF. Looking up the rest from reference TRBV9 and TRBJ1-1 gives the full variable domain: DSGVTQTPKHLITATGQRVTLRCSPRSGDLSVYWYQQSLDQGLQFLIQYYNGEERAKGNILERFSAQQFPDLHSELNLSSLELGDSALYFCASSGSGKNTEAFFGQGTRLTVV.

This clonotype came up many times. The chain couples TRBV6-5 to TRBJ1-3; D unclear. Germline V lookup: CDR1 MNHEY, CDR2 SVGAGI. This CDR3 region has 13 residues. The ends were cut back, 0 bases at V and 2 bases at J, with 2 bases in the middle. The CDR3 nucleotides are TGTGCCAGCAGTTACTCTCCTGGAAACACCATATATTTT. Amino acids: CASSYSPGNTIYF.

The chain employs TRBV7-9 and TRBJ2-4; D is ambiguous. The CDR3 spans 12 residues. Trimming shortened V by 2 bases and J by 5 bases, and 4 bases separated the two germline ends. Germline CDR1 and CDR2: SEHNR and FQNEAQ (reference sequence). The CDR3 loop reads CASSLMENIQYF. The CDR3 nucleotides read TGTGCCAGCAGCTTAATGGAAAACATTCAGTACTTC.

The rearrangement links TRBV19 to TRBJ1-1, with unresolved D. Trimming left V 5 bases short and J 8 bases short, with 15 bases between. The germline V gene has CDR1 LNHDA and CDR2 SQIVND (reference sequence). The CDR3 is 13 residues long. Here the CDR3 DNA reads TGTGCCAGTAGTGCCCCGGGAGTTAGGGAAGCTTTCTTT. It codes for CASSAPGVREAFF.

This clonotype was recorded only once. In this CDR3 the conserved last residue, phenylalanine or tryptophan, is missing, so a read error is likely. The chain uses TRBV6-5 and TRBJ1-1; no clear D gene. Deletions cut 6 bases from V and 5 bases from J, with 13 bases between. CDR3 length: 13 amino acids. Germline CDR1 MNHEY, CDR2 SVGAGI. This CDR3 is CASRPQRRTEAFS. CDR3 nucleotides: TGTGCCAGCAGACCTCAGAGGAGGACTGAAGCTTTCTCT.

The chain carries TRBV20-1 and TRBJ2-7; D is unclear. V was shortened by 1 base and J by 6 bases, with 13 bases between the two germline ends. CDR1 and CDR2 from the germline V gene are DFQATT and SNEGSKA (reference sequence). CDR3 length: 13 amino acids. The CDR3 nucleotides are TGCAGTGCTAGAGTCACTCTTCGGCCCGAGCAGTACTTC. It is translated as CSARVTLRPEQYF.

The J gene is TRBJ1-1, the V gene TRBV20-1; D gene unclear. The CDR3 loop spans 12 amino acids. Germline lookup yields CDR1 DFQATT and CDR2 SNEGSKA (reference sequence). Trimming removed 3 bases at V and 5 bases at J, with 10 bases between. The CDR3 DNA follows: TGCAGTGCTAGGGACCTTGGGACTGAAGCTTTCTTT. Encoded protein: CSARDLGTEAFF.

V gene TRBV7-9 combines with J gene TRBJ2-2; TRBD1 aligns across 8 bases. The CDR3 loop spans 15 amino acids. Germline assignment: CDR1 SEHNR and CDR2 FQNEAQ (reference sequence). V lost 5 bases to trimming and J lost 0 bases; unmatched junction nucleotides: 2. CDR3 region: CASSRTGPNTGELFF. The CDR3, as DNA: TGTGCCAGCAGCAGGACAGGGCCGAACACCGGGGAGCTGTTTTTT.

This clonotype was detected ten times or more. The chain combines TRBV13 with TRBJ1-6, with D tentatively TRBD1 (5 bases). V lost 1 base to trimming and J lost 7 bases, with 5 bases between them. The CDR3 covers 13 residues. Germline V gene lookup returns CDR1 PRHDT and CDR2 FYEKMQ (reference sequence). CDR3 protein: CASSLEGNSPLHF. Written as DNA, the CDR3 is TGTGCCAGCAGCTTAGAGGGGAATTCACCCCTCCACTTT. Supplemented by reference TRBV13 and TRBJ1-6, the full variable domain reads AAGVIQSPRHLIKEKRETATLKCYPIPRHDTVYWYQQGPGQDPQFLISFYEKMQSDKGSIPDRFSAQQFSDYHSELNMSSLELGDSALYFCASSLEGNSPLHFGNGTRLTVT.